One and the same sample provided the 12 T cell receptor beta chains below, sequenced in a study of regulatory T cells in long-lasting Graves disease (dated by TCRdb to about 2021). The sample's time point label, in plain terms: newly diagnosed GD, antithyroid drugs for less than 3 months. RNA was extracted from PBMCs in TRIzol for both TCR sequencing and RNA sequencing. Library prep was done by multiplex PCR. Sequencing used an Illumina HiSeq 4000. To build TCR beta libraries, CDR3 regions were amplified by Arm-PCR using iRepertoire HTBI primers. The public reads were run again by TCRdb, first through fastp at Q25 and then through MiXCR, and only productive beta chains were kept. Every CDR3 protein is listed once, alongside the most common genes and DNA of its rows. The sample yields under 500,000 distinct CDR3 sequences; 16% were counted once. The top ten hold roughly a tenth of the sample. This same sample was also part of a study on T cells in Graves' hyperthyroidism and ophthalmopathy.

The sequencing here drew on peripheral blood mononuclear cells (PBMCs), taken at new diagnosis, from a patient treated with antithyroid drugs. These receptors were taken from a woman aged 30 to 39 with Graves disease. Donor details come from another sample of the same person, matched by shared clones.

This chain joins TRBV25-1 and TRBJ1-2, with D hard to call. This CDR3 spans 12 amino acids. The germline gives CDR1 MGHDK, CDR2 SYGVNS. The V end lost 7 bases, the J end lost 4 bases, and 10 bases lay between the germline ends. DNA for the CDR3: TGTGCCAGCACAACGGGGAGCTATGGCTACACCTTC. It translates to CASTTGSYGYTF.

This clonotype appeared many times. The V gene is TRBV6-5, the J gene TRBJ2-1; either TRBD1 or TRBD2 may fit D (5 bases each). Trimming took off 2 bases at V and 14 bases at J, with 10 bases between the two ends. This CDR3 is built from 11 residues. Germline-derived CDR1 and CDR2 are MNHEY and SVGAGI. The CDR3: CASSYGTEEFF. CDR3 DNA sequence: TGTGCCAGCAGTTACGGGACGGAGGAGTTCTTC.

This clonotype occurred many times. V is TRBV18 and J is TRBJ1-1; D is possibly TRBD1 (6 bases). The V gene's germline CDR1 is KGHSH and CDR2 LQKENI. Deletions cut 3 bases from V and 3 bases from J, with 11 bases between. The CDR3 contains 14 residues. The chain's CDR3 is CASSPTGLDTEAFF. DNA for the CDR3: TGTGCCAGCTCACCGACAGGTCTGGACACTGAAGCTTTCTTT.

This clonotype was seen at least ten times. The rearrangement joins TRBV6-1 to TRBJ2-1, with no clear D. Between the trimmed V and J ends, which lost 7 bases and 3 bases, there was a span of 25 bases. Germline CDR1 reads MNHNS; CDR2 reads SASEGT. The length of the CDR3 is 18 residues. The CDR3: CASNNHPVTLGFYNEQFF. CDR3 nucleotide sequence: TGTGCCAGCAACAATCATCCAGTTACATTGGGATTCTACAATGAGCAGTTCTTC.

This chain uses TRBV6-1 with TRBJ1-6; D is perhaps TRBD1 (6 bases). Between the trimmed V and J ends, which lost 5 bases and 0 bases, there was a span of 32 bases. This CDR3 comprises 23 residues. Germline CDR1 reads MNHNS; CDR2 reads SASEGT. The CDR3 DNA sequence: TGTGCCAGCAGTAAATACCGGGACAAGGTGCCTCAAAGGGAGAGCTCCTATAATTCACCCCTCCACTTT. Translation gives CASSKYRDKVPQRESSYNSPLHF.

This clonotype was detected many times. This sequence joins TRBV10-3 and TRBJ1-1, with 7 bases identical to TRBD1. CDR3 length: 14 residues. Per the germline V gene, CDR1 is ENHRY and CDR2 is SYGVKD. J lost 0 bases, V lost 7 bases, and 5 bases had no gene match. The CDR3 here is CAITKGQLNTEAFF. Written as DNA, the CDR3 is TGTGCCATCACTAAGGGACAGTTGAACACTGAAGCTTTCTTT.

This clonotype was counted ten times or more. The chain recombines TRBV6-2 or TRBV6-3 with TRBJ2-3; D gene uncertain. The CDR3 loop spans 15 amino acids. The germline V and J ends were trimmed by 10 bases and 0 bases, with 17 bases remaining between them. Germline CDR1 reads MNHEY; CDR2 reads SVGEGT. In nucleotides, the CDR3 is TGTGCCACCAATACCGGCTGGGCAAGCACAGATACGCAGTATTTT. Residues: CATNTGWASTDTQYF.

This clonotype appeared many times. The CDR3 DNA sequence: TGCGCCAGCAGCTTGGCCAAATCTAGCACCCTGAACACCGGGGAGCTGTTTTTT. Translation: CASSLAKSSTLNTGELFF. This chain joins TRBV5-1 and TRBJ2-2, with TRBD2 as a possible D gene (5 bases). Germline-derived CDR1 and CDR2 are SGHRS and YFSETQ. The ends were cut back, 0 bases at V and 1 base at J, with 16 bases in the middle. CDR3 length equals 18 residues.

This clonotype was observed many times. J is TRBJ2-1 and V is TRBV20-1; D is undetermined. Germline CDR1 DFQATT, CDR2 SNEGSKA (reference sequence). The CDR3 loop spans 12 amino acids. With 3 bases removed from V and 4 bases from J, the gap between germline ends came to 7 bases. The CDR3 DNA reads TGCAGTGCTAGGGAGTGGTACAATGAGCAGTTCTTC. It specifies CSAREWYNEQFF.

A few counts support this clonotype. The V gene is TRBV20-1, the J gene TRBJ2-7; D assignment may be TRBD1 or TRBD2 (5 bases each). Trimming shortened V by 6 bases and J by 6 bases, and 21 bases separated the two germline ends. Germline CDR1 reads DFQATT; CDR2 reads SNEGSKA (reference sequence). The CDR3 extends over 14 amino acids. The CDR3 DNA is TGCAGTGCCCTCAGAGGGGCCAGGGAGAGCGAGCAGTACTTC. Translating it yields CSALRGARESEQYF.

V usage is TRBV7-2 and J usage is TRBJ2-6, with 13 nucleotides matching TRBD2. J lost 1 base, V lost 5 bases, and 8 bases had no gene match. CDR3 length: 19 amino acids. Germline V gene sequence: CDR1 SGHTA, CDR2 FQGNSA. The CDR3 bases are TGTGCCAGCAGCCCCGGGACTAGCGGGATCTGGTCTGGGGCCAACGTCCTGACTTTC. This gives the protein CASSPGTSGIWSGANVLTF.

There are a few counts of this clonotype. The chain is built from TRBV6-1 and TRBJ1-3, with TRBD1 matching 9 bases. From germline, CDR1 is MNHNS and CDR2 SASEGT. J gave up 3 bases and V 6 bases, and 12 bases lay outside the gene matches. This CDR3 comprises 17 residues. CDR3 residues: CASSPKGGQGYGNTIYF. The CDR3 DNA reads TGTGCCAGCAGCCCAAAGGGGGGACAGGGTTATGGAAACACCATATATTTT.